The table lists the clone carrying this TCR beta chain with many counts. Its antigen is unidentified. A single record per CDR3 protein comes from TCRdb applying MiXCR to the 5' RACE reads. Among roughly 40,000 distinct CDR3 sequences listed, around 3.6% were seen once. This specimen belongs to a study of early T cells in non-severe SARS-CoV-2 infection. At the level of the study: Chains were not paired, and sequencing was done on bulk RNA from unsorted whole blood. Study-wide results and caveats: Comparison of clonotypes with VDJdb favored anti-spike CD8 responses while missing private and CD4 specificities.

J gave up 4 bases and V 2 bases, and 4 bases lay outside the gene matches. The CDR3 is 15 amino acids. The germline V gene has CDR1 MNHEY and CDR2 SVGEGT. This sequence joins TRBV6-2 or TRBV6-3 and TRBJ1-1, with 10 bases lining up with TRBD1. The TCR sequence derives from an adult who was a healthcare worker with PCR-confirmed SARS-CoV-2 infection or an uninfected control (not recorded which). The sequenced sample consisted of whole blood. CDR3: CASSYGTGVGTEAFF. As DNA, the CDR3 is TGTGCCAGCAGTTACGGGACAGGGGTTGGCACTGAAGCTTTCTTT.